Listed below are T cell receptor beta chains from one sample, sequenced in a study of cytotoxic CD8 clonotypes in ibrutinib-treated CLL. Generated by immunoSEQ multiplex PCR, the TCRdb table keeps only in-frame clones and is missing some. The table includes hundreds of thousands of clones, around four fifths detected once. This material consisted of PBMCs, taken before ibrutinib treatment. The receptor set was obtained from a human donor with chronic lymphocytic leukemia. Both conserved end residues are part of each CDR3. Fields, in order: D gene, J gene, clone size, V gene, CDR3 protein, CDR3 DNA. The D gene is left open where the match is weak. The size of a clone is reported for some rows only, either as once, few or many, or as a class for expanded clones.

D gene: -
J gene: TRBJ2-7
clone size: -
V gene: TRBV4-2
CDR3 protein: CASSQDRWTELSYEQYF
CDR3 DNA: TGTGCCAGCAGCCAAGATCGGTGGACAGAGCTTTCTTACGAGCAGTACTTC

D gene: TRBD2
J gene: TRBJ2-3
clone size: -
V gene: TRBV30
CDR3 protein: CAWSDGAGGPYAQYF
CDR3 DNA: TGTGCCTGGAGTGACGGGGCGGGAGGGCCTTACGCGCAGTATTTT

D gene: -
J gene: TRBJ1-1
clone size: few
V gene: TRBV4-2
CDR3 protein: CASSQVADDTEAFF
CDR3 DNA: TGTGCCAGCAGCCAAGTTGCCGACGACACTGAAGCTTTCTTT

D gene: TRBD1
J gene: TRBJ1-4
clone size: -
V gene: TRBV28
CDR3 protein: CASSITGGTATNEKLFF
CDR3 DNA: TGTGCCAGCAGTATTACAGGGGGCACGGCAACTAATGAAAAACTGTTTTTT

D gene: TRBD2
J gene: TRBJ2-1
clone size: -
V gene: TRBV7-9
CDR3 protein: CASSATSGAYNEQFF
CDR3 DNA: TGTGCCAGCAGCGCAACTAGCGGGGCCTACAATGAGCAGTTCTTC

D gene: TRBD2
J gene: TRBJ2-3
clone size: -
V gene: TRBV5-1
CDR3 protein: CASSLMTSGSADTQYF
CDR3 DNA: TGCGCCAGCAGCTTGATGACTAGCGGGAGCGCAGATACGCAGTATTTT

D gene: -
J gene: TRBJ2-5
clone size: -
V gene: TRBV13
CDR3 protein: CASSGGWYQETQYF
CDR3 DNA: TGTGCCAGCAGTGGAGGGTGGTATCAAGAGACCCAGTACTTC

D gene: TRBD1
J gene: TRBJ1-3
clone size: -
V gene: TRBV30
CDR3 protein: CAWSLTGLTSGNTIYF
CDR3 DNA: TGTGCCTGGAGCCTGACAGGGCTCACCTCTGGAAACACCATATATTTT

D gene: TRBD2
J gene: TRBJ2-2
clone size: -
V gene: TRBV7-2
CDR3 protein: CASSWTSGNTGELFF
CDR3 DNA: TGTGCCAGCAGCTGGACTAGCGGAAACACCGGGGAGCTGTTTTTT

D gene: TRBD1
J gene: TRBJ1-2
clone size: few
V gene: TRBV28
CDR3 protein: CASTEADRGFSVYTF
CDR3 DNA: TGTGCCAGCACCGAAGCGGACAGGGGTTTTTCCGTCTACACCTTC

D gene: -
J gene: TRBJ1-2
clone size: -
V gene: TRBV9
CDR3 protein: CASSVEGGRGYTF
CDR3 DNA: TGTGCCAGCAGCGTAGAGGGGGGTCGAGGCTACACCTTC

D gene: -
J gene: TRBJ1-5
clone size: -
V gene: TRBV2
CDR3 protein: CASSEGVTYQPQHF
CDR3 DNA: TGTGCCAGCAGTGAAGGGGTCACTTATCAGCCCCAGCATTTT

D gene: TRBD1
J gene: TRBJ1-2
clone size: -
V gene: TRBV19
CDR3 protein: CASKPGQGAGGYTF
CDR3 DNA: TGTGCCAGTAAGCCGGGACAGGGGGCCGGTGGCTACACCTTC

D gene: -
J gene: TRBJ1-4
clone size: once
V gene: TRBV5-1
CDR3 protein: CASSFGGTNEKLFF
CDR3 DNA: TGCGCCAGCAGCTTCGGGGGAACTAATGAAAAACTGTTTTTT

D gene: -
J gene: TRBJ2-7
clone size: -
V gene: TRBV28
CDR3 protein: CASRPVPRGEQYF
CDR3 DNA: TGTGCCAGCAGGCCTGTACCAAGGGGCGAGCAGTACTTC